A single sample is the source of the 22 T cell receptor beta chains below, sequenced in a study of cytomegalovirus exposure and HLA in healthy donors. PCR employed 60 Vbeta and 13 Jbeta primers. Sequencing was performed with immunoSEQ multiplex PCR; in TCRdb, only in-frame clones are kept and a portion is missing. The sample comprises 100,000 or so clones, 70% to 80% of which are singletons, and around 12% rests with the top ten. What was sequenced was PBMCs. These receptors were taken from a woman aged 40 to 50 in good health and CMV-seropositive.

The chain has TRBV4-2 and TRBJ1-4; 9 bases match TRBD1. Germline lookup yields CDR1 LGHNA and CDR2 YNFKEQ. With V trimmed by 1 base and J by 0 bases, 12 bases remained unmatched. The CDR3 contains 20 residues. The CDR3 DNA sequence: TGTGCCAGCAGCCAAGGGCAGATTGGACAGGGGCTTGCAACTAATGAAAAACTGTTTTTT. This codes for CASSQGQIGQGLATNEKLFF.

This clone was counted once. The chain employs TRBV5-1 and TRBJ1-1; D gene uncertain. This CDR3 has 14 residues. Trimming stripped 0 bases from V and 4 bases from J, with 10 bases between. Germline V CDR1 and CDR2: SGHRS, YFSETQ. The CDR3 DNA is TGCGCCAGCAGCTTGGCCCAGCAGGCCACTGAAGCTTTCTTT. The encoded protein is CASSLAQQATEAFF.

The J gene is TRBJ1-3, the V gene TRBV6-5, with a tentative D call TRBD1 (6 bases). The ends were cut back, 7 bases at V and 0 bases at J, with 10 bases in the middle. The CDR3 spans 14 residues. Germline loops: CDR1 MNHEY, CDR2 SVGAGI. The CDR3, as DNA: TGTGCCAGCACCCGGGACACCTCTGGAAACACCATATATTTT. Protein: CASTRDTSGNTIYF.

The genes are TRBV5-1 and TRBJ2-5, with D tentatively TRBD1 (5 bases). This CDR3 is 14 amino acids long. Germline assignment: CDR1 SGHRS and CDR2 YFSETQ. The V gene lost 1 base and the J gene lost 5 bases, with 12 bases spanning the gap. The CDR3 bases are TGCGCCAGCAGCTTGCGGAACAACAGGGAGACCCAGTACTTC. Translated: CASSLRNNRETQYF.

This chain's CDR3 is CASSLQGVTEAFF. CDR3 bases: TGTGCCAGCAGCCTACAGGGGGTGACTGAAGCTTTCTTT. The chain joins TRBV7-9 to TRBJ1-1; 8 bases align to TRBD1. V shed 5 bases, J shed 5 bases, and the junction held 4 bases outside the gene matches. The CDR3 has 13 residues. The V gene's germline CDR1 is SEHNR and CDR2 FQNEAQ (reference sequence).

The CDR3, as DNA: TGTGCCAGCAGCTTAGGTACAGGGGCCTATGGCTACACCTTC. It yields the protein CASSLGTGAYGYTF. The chain carries TRBV11-2 and TRBJ1-2; 7 bases agree with TRBD1. J was trimmed by 4 bases and V by 1 base; bases with no gene match: 3. The CDR3 is 14 amino acids. The germline V gene encodes CDR1 SGHAT and CDR2 FQNNGV. The full variable domain, rest sourced from reference TRBV11-2 and TRBJ1-2, is EAGVAQSPRYKIIEKRQSVAFWCNPISGHATLYWYQQILGQGPKLLIQFQNNGVVDDSQLPKDRFSAERLKGVDSTLKIQPAKLEDSAVYLCASSLGTGAYGYTFGSGTRLTVV.

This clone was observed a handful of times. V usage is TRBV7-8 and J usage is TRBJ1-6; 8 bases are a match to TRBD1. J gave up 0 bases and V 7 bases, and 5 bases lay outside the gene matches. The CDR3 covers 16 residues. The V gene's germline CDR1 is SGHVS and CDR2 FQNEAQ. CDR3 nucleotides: TGTGCCAGCAACGACAGGGGCCTCTCCTATAATTCACCCCTCCACTTT. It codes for CASNDRGLSYNSPLHF.

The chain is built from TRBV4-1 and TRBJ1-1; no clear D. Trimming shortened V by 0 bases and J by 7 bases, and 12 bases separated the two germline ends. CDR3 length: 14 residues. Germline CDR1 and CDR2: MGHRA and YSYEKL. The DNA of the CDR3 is TGCGCCAGCAGCCAAGAATCTTCGAGGGTTGAAGCTTTCTTT. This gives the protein CASSQESSRVEAFF.

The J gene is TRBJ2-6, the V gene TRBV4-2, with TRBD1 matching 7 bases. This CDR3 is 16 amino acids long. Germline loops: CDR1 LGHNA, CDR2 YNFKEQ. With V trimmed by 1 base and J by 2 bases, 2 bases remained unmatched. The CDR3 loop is CASSQVGQAGANVLTF. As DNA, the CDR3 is TGTGCCAGCAGCCAAGTAGGACAGGCTGGGGCCAACGTCCTGACTTTC.

Here the CDR3 reads CASSERSGVNTEAFF. The CDR3 nucleotides are TGTGCCAGCAGTGAAAGGTCGGGGGTGAACACTGAAGCTTTCTTT. This chain uses TRBV2 with TRBJ1-1; maybe TRBD1 (5 bases). The germline gives CDR1 SNHLY, CDR2 FYNNEI. The CDR3 spans 15 residues. The germline V and J ends were trimmed by 2 bases and 0 bases, with 10 bases remaining between them.

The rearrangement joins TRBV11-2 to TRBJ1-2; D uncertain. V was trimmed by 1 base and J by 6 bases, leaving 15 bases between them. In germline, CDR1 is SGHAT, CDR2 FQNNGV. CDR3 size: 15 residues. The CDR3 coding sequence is TGTGCCAGCAGCTTAGGAGGGAGTAGAGTGGATGGCTACACCTTC. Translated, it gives CASSLGGSRVDGYTF. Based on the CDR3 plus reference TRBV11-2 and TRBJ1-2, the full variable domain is EAGVAQSPRYKIIEKRQSVAFWCNPISGHATLYWYQQILGQGPKLLIQFQNNGVVDDSQLPKDRFSAERLKGVDSTLKIQPAKLEDSAVYLCASSLGGSRVDGYTFGSGTRLTVV.

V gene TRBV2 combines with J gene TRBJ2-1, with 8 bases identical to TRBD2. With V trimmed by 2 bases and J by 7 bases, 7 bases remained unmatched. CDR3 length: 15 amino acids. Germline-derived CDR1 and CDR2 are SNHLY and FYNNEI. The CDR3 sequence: CASSENRGGGNEQFF. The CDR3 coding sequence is TGTGCCAGCAGTGAAAACCGGGGGGGCGGGAATGAGCAGTTCTTC. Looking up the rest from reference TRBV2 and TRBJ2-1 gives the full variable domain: EPEVTQTPSHQVTQMGQEVILRCVPISNHLYFYWYRQILGQKVEFLVSFYNNEISEKSEIFDDQFSVERPDGSNFTLKIRSTKLEDSAMYFCASSENRGGGNEQFFGPGTRLTVL.

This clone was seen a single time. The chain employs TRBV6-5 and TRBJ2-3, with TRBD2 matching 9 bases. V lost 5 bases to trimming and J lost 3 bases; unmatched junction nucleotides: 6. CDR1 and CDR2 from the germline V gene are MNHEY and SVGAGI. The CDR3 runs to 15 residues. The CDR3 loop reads CASSPPGLATDTQYF. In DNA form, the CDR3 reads TGTGCCAGCAGTCCCCCGGGACTAGCTACAGATACGCAGTATTTT.

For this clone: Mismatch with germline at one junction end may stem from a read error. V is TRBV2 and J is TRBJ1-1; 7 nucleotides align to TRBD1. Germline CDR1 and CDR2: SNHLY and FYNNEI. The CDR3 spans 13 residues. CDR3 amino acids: CASSFTPGQVADF. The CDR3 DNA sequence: TGTGCCAGCAGCTTTACCCCCGGACAGGTCGCGGACTTT. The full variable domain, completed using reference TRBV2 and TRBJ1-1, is EPEVTQTPSHQVTQMGQEVILRCVPISNHLYFYWYRQILGQKVEFLVSFYNNEISEKSEIFDDQFSVERPDGSNFTLKIRSTKLEDSAMYFCASSFTPGQVADFGQGTRLTVV.

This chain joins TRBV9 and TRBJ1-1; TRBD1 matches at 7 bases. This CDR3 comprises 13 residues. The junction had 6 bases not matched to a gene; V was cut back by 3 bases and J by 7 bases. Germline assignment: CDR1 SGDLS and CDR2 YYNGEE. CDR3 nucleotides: TGTGCCAGCAGCGCTCTCAGGGGGTATGAAGCTTTCTTT. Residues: CASSALRGYEAFF. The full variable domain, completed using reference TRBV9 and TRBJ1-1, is DSGVTQTPKHLITATGQRVTLRCSPRSGDLSVYWYQQSLDQGLQFLIQYYNGEERAKGNILERFSAQQFPDLHSELNLSSLELGDSALYFCASSALRGYEAFFGQGTRLTVV.

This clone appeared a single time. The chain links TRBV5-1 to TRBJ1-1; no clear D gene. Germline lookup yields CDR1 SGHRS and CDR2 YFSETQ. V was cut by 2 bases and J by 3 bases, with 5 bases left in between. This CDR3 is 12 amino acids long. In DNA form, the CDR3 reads TGCGCCAGCAGCTTCGGGGACACTGAAGCTTTCTTT. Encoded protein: CASSFGDTEAFF.

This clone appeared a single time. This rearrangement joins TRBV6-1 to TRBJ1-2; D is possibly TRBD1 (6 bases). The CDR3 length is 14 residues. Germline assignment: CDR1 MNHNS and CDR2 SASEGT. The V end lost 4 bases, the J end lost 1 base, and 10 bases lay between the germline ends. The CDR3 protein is CASSVGQFNYGYTF. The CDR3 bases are TGTGCCAGCAGTGTCGGACAGTTTAACTATGGCTACACCTTC.

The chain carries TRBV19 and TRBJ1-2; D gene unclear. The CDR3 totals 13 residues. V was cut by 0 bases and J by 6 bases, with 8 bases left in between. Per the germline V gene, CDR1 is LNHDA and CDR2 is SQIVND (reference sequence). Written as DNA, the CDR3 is TGTGCCAGTAGTATAGAAGGAGGGCATGGCTACACCTTC. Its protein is CASSIEGGHGYTF.

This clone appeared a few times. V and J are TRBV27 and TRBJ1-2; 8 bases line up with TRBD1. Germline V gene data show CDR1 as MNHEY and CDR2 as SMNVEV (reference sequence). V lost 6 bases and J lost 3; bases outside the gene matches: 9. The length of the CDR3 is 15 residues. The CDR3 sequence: CASRAAGGRDYGYTF. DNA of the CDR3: TGTGCCAGCAGAGCCGCAGGGGGCCGGGACTATGGCTACACCTTC.

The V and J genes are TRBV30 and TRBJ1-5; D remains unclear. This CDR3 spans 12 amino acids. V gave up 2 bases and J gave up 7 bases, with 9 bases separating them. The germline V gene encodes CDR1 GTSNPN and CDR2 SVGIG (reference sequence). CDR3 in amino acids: CAWSPGRQPQHF. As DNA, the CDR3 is TGTGCCTGGAGTCCGGGTCGGCAGCCCCAGCATTTT.

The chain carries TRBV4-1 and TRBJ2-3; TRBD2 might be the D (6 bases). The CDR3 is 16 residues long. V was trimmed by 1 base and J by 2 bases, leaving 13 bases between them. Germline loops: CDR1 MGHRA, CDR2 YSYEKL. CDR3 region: CASSQGLVPHTDTQYF. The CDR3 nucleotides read TGCGCCAGCAGCCAAGGACTAGTTCCTCACACAGATACGCAGTATTTT.

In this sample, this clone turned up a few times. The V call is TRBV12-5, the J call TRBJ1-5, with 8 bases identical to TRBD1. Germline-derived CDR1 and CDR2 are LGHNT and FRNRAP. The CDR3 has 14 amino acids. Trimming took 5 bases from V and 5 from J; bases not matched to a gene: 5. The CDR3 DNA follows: TGTGCTAGTGGTCCCCTGGGACAGGATCAGCCCCAGCATTTT. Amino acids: CASGPLGQDQPQHF.